The rows below give T cell receptor beta chains drawn from one sample of a study of metastatic and nonmetastatic thyroid tumors. MiXCR was used by TCRdb to re-call the PCR reads. In the table there are about 92,000 clones, 15% of which are singletons. The specimen was blood. Every receptor here comes from a female donor with papillary thyroid cancer or a benign thyroid nodule (not recorded which). Some clones in this sample may be carry-over from other donors' samples. Both conserved end residues are part of each CDR3. The order of the fields is CDR3 length, J gene, clone size, D gene, V gene, CDR3 DNA, CDR3 protein. The D gene is left open where the match is weak. Size is stated for part of the rows, as once, few or many counts, or as a class when the clone is expanded.

cdr3_length: 17
j_call: TRBJ2-5
clone_size: -
d_call: TRBD2
v_call: TRBV9
cdr3_nt: TGTGCCAGCAGCGGAGGGGGGACTAGCGGGTGGGCTGAGACCCAGTACTTC
cdr3_aa: CASSGGGTSGWAETQYF

cdr3_length: 11
j_call: TRBJ2-7
clone_size: many
d_call: -
v_call: TRBV12-3/TRBV12-4
cdr3_nt: TGTGCCAGCAGTTTAGGGGGCGAGCAGTACTTC
cdr3_aa: CASSLGGEQYF

cdr3_length: 13
j_call: TRBJ1-1
clone_size: few
d_call: -
v_call: TRBV6-1
cdr3_nt: TGTGCCAGCAGTGCAGGGACTAGCACTGAAGCTTTCTTT
cdr3_aa: CASSAGTSTEAFF

cdr3_length: 15
j_call: TRBJ1-1
clone_size: many
d_call: -
v_call: TRBV6-5
cdr3_nt: TGTGCCAGCAGTTACGGGGCCCCGCGGATGGGGGAAGCTTTCTTT
cdr3_aa: CASSYGAPRMGEAFF

cdr3_length: 16
j_call: TRBJ2-3
clone_size: -
d_call: -
v_call: TRBV7-2
cdr3_nt: TGTGCCAGCAGCTTAGCGGCCGAGAGTCGCACAGATAAGCAGTATTTT
cdr3_aa: CASSLAAESRTDKQYF

cdr3_length: 16
j_call: TRBJ2-1
clone_size: many
d_call: TRBD2
v_call: TRBV5-1
cdr3_nt: TGCGCCAGCCCCCCTATCGTAGCGGGGGAGAACAATGAGCAGTTCTTC
cdr3_aa: CASPPIVAGENNEQFF

cdr3_length: 15
j_call: TRBJ2-3
clone_size: many
d_call: -
v_call: TRBV30
cdr3_nt: TGTGCCTGGAGTGGAACGGGGAAGGTGACAGATACGCAGTATTTT
cdr3_aa: CAWSGTGKVTDTQYF

cdr3_length: 11
j_call: TRBJ2-7
clone_size: -
d_call: -
v_call: TRBV27
cdr3_nt: TGTGCCAGCATACAGGGCTACGAGCAGTACTTC
cdr3_aa: CASIQGYEQYF

cdr3_length: 14
j_call: TRBJ2-1
clone_size: many
d_call: -
v_call: TRBV20-1
cdr3_nt: TGCAGTGCTAGTCCAAGGAGCTCCTACAATGAGCAGTTCTTC
cdr3_aa: CSASPRSSYNEQFF

cdr3_length: 13
j_call: TRBJ1-6
clone_size: many
d_call: -
v_call: TRBV5-1
cdr3_nt: TGCGCCAGCAGCTTGGGGTCGGATTCACCCCTCCACTTT
cdr3_aa: CASSLGSDSPLHF

cdr3_length: 16
j_call: TRBJ1-2
clone_size: -
d_call: -
v_call: TRBV11-1
cdr3_nt: TGTGCCAGCAGCTTACAAGCGGGCAGGGCTAACTATGGCTACACCTTC
cdr3_aa: CASSLQAGRANYGYTF

cdr3_length: 13
j_call: TRBJ1-1
clone_size: many
d_call: -
v_call: TRBV5-6
cdr3_nt: TGTGCCAGCAGCCCAGGGTTTGCCACTGAAGCTTTCTTT
cdr3_aa: CASSPGFATEAFF

cdr3_length: 11
j_call: TRBJ2-7
clone_size: few
d_call: -
v_call: TRBV7-9
cdr3_nt: TGTGCCAGCCTGGACGTGTACCAGCAGTACTTC
cdr3_aa: CASLDVYQQYF

cdr3_length: 15
j_call: TRBJ2-5
clone_size: many
d_call: -
v_call: TRBV24-1
cdr3_nt: TGTGCCACCAGTGATTCTTCAGGGGACCAAGAGACCCAGTACTTC
cdr3_aa: CATSDSSGDQETQYF

cdr3_length: 12
j_call: TRBJ2-7
clone_size: few
d_call: -
v_call: TRBV24-1
cdr3_nt: TGTTCCACCAGTGGGGACACCCACGAGCAGTACTTC
cdr3_aa: CSTSGDTHEQYF

cdr3_length: 15
j_call: TRBJ1-1
clone_size: many
d_call: -
v_call: TRBV10-3
cdr3_nt: TGTGCCTCTCTTGGGTCGGCCCGGTTCGGCACTGAAGCTTTCTTT
cdr3_aa: CASLGSARFGTEAFF

cdr3_length: 14
j_call: TRBJ2-3
clone_size: -
d_call: -
v_call: TRBV30
cdr3_nt: TGTGCCTGGAAAGAGGTGGGATGCACAGATACGCAGTATTTT
cdr3_aa: CAWKEVGCTDTQYF

cdr3_length: 19
j_call: TRBJ2-1
clone_size: -
d_call: TRBD2
v_call: TRBV30
cdr3_nt: TGTGCCTGGAGTGTACGTGGTAGCGGGGGGCGAAGCTCCTACAATGAGCAGTTCTTC
cdr3_aa: CAWSVRGSGGRSSYNEQFF

cdr3_length: 17
j_call: TRBJ1-1
clone_size: -
d_call: TRBD1
v_call: TRBV5-4
cdr3_nt: TGTGCCAGCAGCTTGTGGGGATGGACAGGGGCGAACACTGAAGCTTTCTTT
cdr3_aa: CASSLWGWTGANTEAFF

cdr3_length: 13
j_call: TRBJ2-3
clone_size: many
d_call: -
v_call: TRBV19
cdr3_nt: TGTGCCAGTAGTCCGCGAATTATGGATACGCAGTATTTT
cdr3_aa: CASSPRIMDTQYF

cdr3_length: 14
j_call: TRBJ2-1
clone_size: many
d_call: TRBD2
v_call: TRBV6-2/TRBV6-3
cdr3_nt: TGTGCCAGCCGTAGCGGGGGGAGGTACAATGAGCAGTTCTTC
cdr3_aa: CASRSGGRYNEQFF

cdr3_length: 14
j_call: TRBJ2-4
clone_size: -
d_call: -
v_call: TRBV6-2/TRBV6-3
cdr3_nt: TGTGCCAGAAGTACGGGACTAGCCAAAAACATTCAGTACTTC
cdr3_aa: CARSTGLAKNIQYF

cdr3_length: 14
j_call: TRBJ2-7
clone_size: few
d_call: -
v_call: TRBV2
cdr3_nt: TGTGCCAGCAGTGAATACCAGTTTCAAGATACCCAGTACTTC
cdr3_aa: CASSEYQFQDTQYF

cdr3_length: 13
j_call: TRBJ2-7
clone_size: many
d_call: -
v_call: TRBV5-1
cdr3_nt: TGCGCCAGCAGCTTTCTGGGGGCCGACGAGCAGTACTTC
cdr3_aa: CASSFLGADEQYF

cdr3_length: 12
j_call: TRBJ2-3
clone_size: many
d_call: -
v_call: TRBV7-2
cdr3_nt: TGTGCCAGCAGCTTAGGCACAGATACGCAGTATTTT
cdr3_aa: CASSLGTDTQYF

cdr3_length: 13
j_call: TRBJ2-7
clone_size: few
d_call: -
v_call: TRBV12-5
cdr3_nt: TGTGCTAGTGGCCTAAGTGCCCTACGCGAGCAGTACTTC
cdr3_aa: CASGLSALREQYF

cdr3_length: 14
j_call: TRBJ1-6
clone_size: many
d_call: -
v_call: TRBV30
cdr3_nt: TGTGCCTGGAGTCATCCTAAACCAAATTCACCCCTCCACTTT
cdr3_aa: CAWSHPKPNSPLHF